The rows below give T cell receptor beta chains drawn from one sample of a study of blood T cell repertoires in COVID-19. The repertoire was sequenced with immunoSEQ multiplex PCR; TCRdb's copy has only in-frame clones and lacks some. This repertoire shows fewer than 200,000 clones, 70% to 90% found once; its top ten account for around 1.1%. Material for sequencing was peripheral blood. The receptors derive from a man aged 40-55 years with acute or convalescent COVID-19. Both conserved end residues are part of each CDR3. A D gene is named only where the DNA matches it firmly. Where a row states a size, it is once, few, many or the class of an expanded clone; other rows omit it.

NA,TRBD1,TRBJ1-2,TRBV5-1,CASSIGQGAYGYTF,TGCGCCAGCAGCATAGGACAGGGGGCATATGGCTACACCTTC
few,TRBD1,TRBJ2-5,TRBV11-2,CASSRDREETQYF,TGTGCCAGCAGCAGGGACAGGGAAGAGACCCAGTACTTC
NA,NA,TRBJ1-4,TRBV6-1,CASSEGGDWGYWLFF,TGTGCCAGCAGCGAAGGTGGGGACTGGGGTTATTGGCTGTTTTTT
NA,NA,TRBJ2-7,TRBV12-5,CASGLVVGGAYEQYF,TGTGCTAGTGGTTTGGTAGTAGGGGGAGCTTACGAGCAGTACTTC
once,TRBD2,TRBJ2-1,TRBV4-1,CASSPSRGGNEQFF,TGCGCCAGCAGCCCCTCACGGGGGGGTAATGAGCAGTTCTTC
NA,TRBD1,TRBJ1-1,TRBV18,CASSQGQAFVGEAFF,TGTGCCAGCTCACAAGGACAGGCCTTCGTCGGTGAAGCTTTCTTT
NA,TRBD1,TRBJ1-6,TRBV6-5,CASRGQGSYNSPLHF,TGTGCCAGCAGAGGACAGGGGTCCTATAATTCACCCCTCCACTTT
NA,NA,TRBJ1-6,TRBV28,CASSLGQGSYNSPLHF,TGTGCCAGCAGTTTGGGTCAGGGGTCCTATAATTCACCCCTCCACTTT
NA,NA,TRBJ2-2,TRBV7-2,CASSYSGFTGELFF,TGTGCCAGCAGCTATAGCGGCTTCACCGGGGAGCTGTTTTTT
NA,NA,TRBJ1-1,TRBV5-5,CASSLWSGSILNTEAFF,TGTGCCAGCAGCTTGTGGTCAGGATCGATCTTGAACACTGAAGCTTTCTTT
NA,NA,TRBJ2-7,TRBV5-1,CASGRGGQGDEQYF,TGCGCCAGCGGGAGGGGAGGACAGGGCGACGAGCAGTACTTC
many,TRBD2,TRBJ2-3,TRBV7-6,CASSSIAGDSTDTQYF,TGTGCCAGCAGCTCCATAGCGGGAGACAGCACAGATACGCAGTATTTT
NA,NA,TRBJ1-5,TRBV5-4,CASSVGGGGQPQHF,TGTGCCAGCAGCGTGGGTGGGGGAGGTCAGCCCCAGCATTTT
NA,NA,TRBJ1-2,TRBV5-1,CASSLGETLSYGYTF,TGCGCCAGCAGCTTAGGAGAGACGTTGAGCTATGGCTACACCTTC
NA,NA,TRBJ1-5,TRBV5-5,CASSRTNSNQPQHF,TGTGCCAGCAGTCGGACAAATAGCAATCAGCCCCAGCATTTT
few,NA,TRBJ2-1,TRBV7-8,CASSLAGGLYNEQFF,TGTGCCAGCAGCTTAGCGGGGGGGCTCTACAATGAGCAGTTCTTC
NA,NA,TRBJ2-7,TRBV6-5,CASSSGTSVHEQYF,TGTGCCAGCAGTTCCGGGACATCGGTTCACGAGCAGTACTTC
once,TRBD2,TRBJ2-1,TRBV5-4,CASSYLPGLGISGEQFF,TGTGCCAGCAGCTACCTACCGGGACTAGGGATTTCGGGTGAGCAGTTCTTC
NA,TRBD1,TRBJ1-3,TRBV9,CASSLRDRNSSGNTIYF,TGTGCCAGCAGCCTCCGGGACAGGAATAGCTCTGGAAACACCATATATTTT
NA,TRBD1,TRBJ2-3,TRBV2,CASSTGQGADTQYF,TGTGCCAGCAGTACAGGACAGGGGGCAGATACGCAGTATTTT
NA,NA,TRBJ2-7,TRBV18,CASSAGVDYEQYF,TGTGCCAGCTCTGCAGGGGTTGATTACGAGCAGTACTTC
NA,NA,TRBJ1-1,TRBV14,CASSPLPAGPNTEAFF,TGTGCCAGCAGCCCCCTCCCAGCAGGGCCAAACACTGAAGCTTTCTTT
NA,NA,TRBJ2-7,TRBV7-6,CASRPTGDSEQYF,TGTGCCAGCAGGCCTACGGGAGACTCGGAGCAGTACTTC
NA,NA,TRBJ2-1,TRBV25-1,CASSGARYNEQFF,TGTGCCAGCAGTGGGGCCAGATACAATGAGCAGTTCTTC
NA,NA,TRBJ1-1,TRBV18,CASSPQTGLDTEAFF,TGTGCCAGCTCACCACAAACAGGGCTGGACACTGAAGCTTTCTTT
few,TRBD1,TRBJ1-5,TRBV5-6,CASSVYSRGHQPQHF,TGTGCCAGCAGCGTATACTCCAGGGGGCATCAGCCCCAGCATTTT
NA,NA,TRBJ1-1,TRBV3-1/TRBV3-2,CASSQDGTNTEAFF,TGTGCCAGCAGCCAGGACGGGACTAACACTGAAGCTTTCTTT
NA,NA,TRBJ2-1,TRBV2,CASRSSSSYNEQFF,TGTGCCAGCCGGTCTTCGAGCTCCTACAATGAGCAGTTCTTC
NA,TRBD1,TRBJ1-1,TRBV3-1/TRBV3-2,CASSPNRDRGSVTEAFF,TGTGCCAGCAGCCCCAACCGGGACAGGGGGTCGGTCACTGAAGCTTTCTTT
many,NA,TRBJ2-1,TRBV2,CASSPTGQTGQFF,TGTGCCAGCAGCCCTACCGGCCAGACGGGGCAGTTCTTC
NA,TRBD2,TRBJ2-3,TRBV5-6,CATAGGPGTDTQYF,TGTGCCACGGCGGGGGGGCCAGGCACAGATACGCAGTATTTT
NA,TRBD1,TRBJ1-2,TRBV4-2,CASSQGPGQADNYGYTF,TGTGCCAGCAGCCAAGGTCCGGGACAGGCGGATAACTATGGCTACACCTTC
NA,TRBD1,TRBJ1-4,TRBV4-1,CASSRILTGATGEKLFF,TGCGCCAGCAGCCGAATATTAACAGGGGCCACCGGGGAAAAACTGTTTTTT
NA,NA,TRBJ1-4,TRBV4-2,CASSHSPGGPTNEKLFF,TGTGCCAGCAGCCATTCCCCCGGGGGACCAACTAATGAAAAACTGTTTTTT
NA,TRBD1,TRBJ1-1,TRBV6-5,CASSYSGQATEAFF,TGTGCCAGCAGTTACTCGGGACAGGCCACTGAAGCTTTCTTT
NA,TRBD1,TRBJ1-6,TRBV3-1/TRBV3-2,CASSQGQIYNSPLHF,TGTGCCAGCAGCCAGGGACAGATCTATAATTCACCCCTCCACTTT
NA,NA,TRBJ1-1,TRBV5-6,CASSLDPRFGVVDTEAFF,TGTGCCAGCAGCTTGGATCCCCGGTTCGGGGTCGTGGACACTGAAGCTTTCTTT
few,NA,TRBJ2-3,TRBV7-2,CASSLAGAPAGDTQYF,TGTGCCAGCAGCTTAGCGGGGGCCCCCGCGGGAGATACGCAGTATTTT
NA,NA,TRBJ1-1,TRBV7-2,CASSSEASGATEAFF,TGTGCCAGCAGCTCAGAGGCCAGTGGGGCCACTGAAGCTTTCTTT
NA,TRBD1,TRBJ2-2,TRBV7-3,CASGQANTGELFF,TGTGCCAGCGGACAGGCGAACACCGGGGAGCTGTTTTTT
NA,TRBD2,TRBJ2-1,TRBV5-1,CASSLAGTSGGRYNEQFF,TGCGCCAGCAGCTTGGCCGGGACTAGCGGGGGTAGGTACAATGAGCAGTTCTTC
NA,TRBD1,TRBJ1-6,TRBV5-1,CASSLGQGGGSPLHF,TGCGCCAGCAGCTTGGGACAGGGGGGAGGCTCACCCCTCCACTTT
NA,NA,TRBJ2-5,TRBV12-3/TRBV12-4,CASSLGLKTQYF,TGTGCCAGCAGTTTAGGACTCAAGACCCAGTACTTC
NA,NA,TRBJ1-5,TRBV3-1/TRBV3-2,CASSLSQGQRAGQPQHF,TGTGCCAGCAGCCTAAGTCAGGGGCAGAGGGCGGGTCAGCCCCAGCATTTT
NA,TRBD1,TRBJ1-2,TRBV20-1,CSASYPDRAFSTF,TGCAGTGCTAGTTATCCGGACAGGGCTTTCTCCACCTTC
NA,NA,TRBJ1-2,TRBV6-5,CASTTLGGFGYGYTF,TGTGCCAGCACCACCCTGGGAGGGTTTGGCTATGGCTACACCTTC
NA,NA,TRBJ1-1,TRBV18,CASSPSVNTEAFF,TGTGCCAGCTCACCTAGCGTAAACACTGAAGCTTTCTTT
NA,NA,TRBJ1-3,TRBV5-6,CASSLAGGLLGNTIYF,TGTGCCAGCAGCTTAGCCGGGGGTTTGCTCGGAAACACCATATATTTT
NA,NA,TRBJ1-1,TRBV7-3,CASSLSSGAEAFF,TGTGCCAGCAGCTTATCGTCAGGGGCTGAAGCTTTCTTT
NA,TRBD2,TRBJ2-1,TRBV18,CASSRLAGEYNEQFF,TGTGCCAGCTCTAGACTAGCGGGGGAATACAATGAGCAGTTCTTC
NA,NA,TRBJ1-2,TRBV29-1,CSVEVGGRGGYTF,TGCAGCGTTGAAGTCGGAGGGCGCGGGGGCTACACCTTC
NA,NA,TRBJ2-5,TRBV5-5,CASSARGSETQYF,TGTGCCAGCAGCGCCAGGGGATCCGAGACCCAGTACTTC
few,NA,TRBJ1-4,TRBV5-1,CASSLERGTGEKLFF,TGCGCCAGCAGCTTGGAACGGGGGACGGGTGAAAAACTGTTTTTT
NA,NA,TRBJ2-1,TRBV5-3,CARSPAGLQQFF,TGTGCCAGAAGCCCCGCGGGACTCCAGCAGTTCTTC
once,NA,TRBJ2-7,TRBV4-2,CASSQFAESLPIQYF,TGTGCCAGCAGCCAATTCGCGGAATCCCTTCCAATTCAGTACTTC
NA,NA,TRBJ2-5,TRBV3-1/TRBV3-2,CASSQDTETQYF,TGTGCCAGCAGCCAAGATACTGAGACCCAGTACTTC
NA,TRBD1,TRBJ2-3,TRBV5-1,CASSMGTGGTDTQYF,TGCGCCAGCAGCATGGGGACAGGGGGGACAGATACGCAGTATTTT
NA,NA,TRBJ1-2,TRBV11-2,CASSLRAGGAGGYGYTF,TGTGCCAGCAGCTTACGGGCAGGAGGGGCTGGGGGCTATGGCTACACCTTC
NA,TRBD1,TRBJ2-3,TRBV4-2,CASSQDGQGTDTQYF,TGTGCCAGCAGCCAAGACGGACAGGGCACAGATACGCAGTATTTT